The sequence of this T cell receptor (beta chain) was determined in a study of blood T cells in healthy people across ages. Study overall: Per two T cells, template switching captured roughly one barcoded beta molecule.

Per germline, CDR1 LNHDA and CDR2 SQIVND (reference sequence). The CDR3 covers 14 residues. V was cut by 3 bases and J by 6 bases, with 12 bases left in between. The second PCR ran about 6 to 12 cycles with a sample-barcoded 5' primer and J-beta primers. Samples each returned at least 3 million CDR3-containing paired-end reads. TCRdb recomputed calls from the 5' RACE reads with MiXCR, one row per CDR3 protein. The table has about a million distinct CDR3 sequences, 35% to 40% seen once. The TCR comes from a man in his late teens or twenties in good health. Sequencing input: blood. The rearrangement uses TRBV19 and TRBJ2-1, with a weak D call TRBD1 (6 bases). CDR3 sequence: CASSMGNRVNEQFF. The CDR3 DNA follows: TGTGCCAGTAGTATGGGTAACAGGGTCAATGAGCAGTTCTTC.